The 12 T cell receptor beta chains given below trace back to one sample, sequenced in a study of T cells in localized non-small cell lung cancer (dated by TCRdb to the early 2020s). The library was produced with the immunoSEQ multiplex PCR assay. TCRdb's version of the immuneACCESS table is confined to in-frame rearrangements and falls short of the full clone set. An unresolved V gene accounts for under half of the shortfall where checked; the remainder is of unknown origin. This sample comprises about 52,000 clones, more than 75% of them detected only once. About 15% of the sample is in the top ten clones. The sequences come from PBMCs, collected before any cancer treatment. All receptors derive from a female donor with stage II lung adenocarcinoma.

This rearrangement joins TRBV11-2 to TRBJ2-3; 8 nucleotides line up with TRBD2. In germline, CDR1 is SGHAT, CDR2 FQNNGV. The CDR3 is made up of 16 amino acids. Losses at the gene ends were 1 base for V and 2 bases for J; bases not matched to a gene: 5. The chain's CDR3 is CASSLAGGALTDTQYF. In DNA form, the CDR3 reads TGTGCCAGCAGCTTAGCCGGGGGGGCTCTCACAGATACGCAGTATTTT.

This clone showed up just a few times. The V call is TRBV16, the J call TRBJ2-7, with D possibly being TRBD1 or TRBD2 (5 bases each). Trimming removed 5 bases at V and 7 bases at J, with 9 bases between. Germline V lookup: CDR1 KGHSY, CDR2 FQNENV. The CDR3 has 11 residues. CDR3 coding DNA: TGTGCCAGCAGCTATGAGGGGGAGCAGTACTTC. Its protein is CASSYEGEQYF. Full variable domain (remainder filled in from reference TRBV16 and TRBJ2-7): GEEVAQTPKHLVRGEGQKAKLYCAPIKGHSYVFWYQQVLKNEFKFLISFQNENVFDETGMPKERFSAKCLPNSPCSLEIQATKLEDSAVYFCASSYEGEQYFGPGTRLTVT.

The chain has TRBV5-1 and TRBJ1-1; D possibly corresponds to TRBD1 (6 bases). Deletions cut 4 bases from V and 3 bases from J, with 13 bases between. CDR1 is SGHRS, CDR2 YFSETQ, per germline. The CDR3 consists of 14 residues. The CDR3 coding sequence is TGCGCCAGCAGCGCGGACAGACGATACACTGAAGCTTTCTTT. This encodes CASSADRRYTEAFF. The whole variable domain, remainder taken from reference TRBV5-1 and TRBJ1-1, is KAGVTQTPRYLIKTRGQQVTLSCSPISGHRSVSWYQQTPGQGLQFLFEYFSETQRNKGNFPGRFSGRQFSNSRSEMNVSTLELGDSALYLCASSADRRYTEAFFGQGTRLTVV.

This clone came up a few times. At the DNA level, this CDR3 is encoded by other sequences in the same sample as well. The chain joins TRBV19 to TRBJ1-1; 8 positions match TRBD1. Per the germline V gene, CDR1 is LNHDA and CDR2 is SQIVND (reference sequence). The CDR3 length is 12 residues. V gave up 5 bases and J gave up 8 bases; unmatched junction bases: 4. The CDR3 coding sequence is TGTGCCAGTAGTCCGCGGGACAGGGAAGCTTTCTTT. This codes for CASSPRDREAFF.

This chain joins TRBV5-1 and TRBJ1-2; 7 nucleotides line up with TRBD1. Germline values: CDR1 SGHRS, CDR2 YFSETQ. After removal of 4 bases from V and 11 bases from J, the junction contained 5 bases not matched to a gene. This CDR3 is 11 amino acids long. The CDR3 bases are TGCGCCAGCAGCACAGACAGGGTTTACACCTTC. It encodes CASSTDRVYTF.

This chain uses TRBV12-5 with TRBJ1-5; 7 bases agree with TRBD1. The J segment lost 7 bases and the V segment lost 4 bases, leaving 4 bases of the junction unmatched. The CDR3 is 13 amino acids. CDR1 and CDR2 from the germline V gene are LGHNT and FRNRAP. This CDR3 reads CASGSGGRQPQHF. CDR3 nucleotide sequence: TGTGCTAGTGGTTCAGGGGGGAGGCAGCCCCAGCATTTT.

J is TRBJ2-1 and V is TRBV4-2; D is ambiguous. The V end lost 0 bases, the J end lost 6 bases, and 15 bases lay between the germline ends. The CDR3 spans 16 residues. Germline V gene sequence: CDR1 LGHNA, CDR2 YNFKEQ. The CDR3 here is CASSQEGAPGSNEQFF. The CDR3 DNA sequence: TGTGCCAGCAGCCAAGAGGGTGCTCCCGGTTCCAATGAGCAGTTCTTC.

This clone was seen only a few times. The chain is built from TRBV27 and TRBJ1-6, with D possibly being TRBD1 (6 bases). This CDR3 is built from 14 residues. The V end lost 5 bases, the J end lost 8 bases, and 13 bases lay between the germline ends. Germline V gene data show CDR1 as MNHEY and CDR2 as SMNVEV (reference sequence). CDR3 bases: TGTGCCAGCAGTCGGGGGCCTCCGGATTCACCCCTCCACTTT. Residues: CASSRGPPDSPLHF.

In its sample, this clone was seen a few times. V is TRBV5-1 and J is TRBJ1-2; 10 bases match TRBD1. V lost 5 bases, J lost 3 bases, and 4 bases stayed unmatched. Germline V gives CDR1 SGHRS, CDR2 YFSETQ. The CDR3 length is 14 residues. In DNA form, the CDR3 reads TGCGCCAGCAGTCGCGGGACAGGGGACTATGGCTACACCTTC. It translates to CASSRGTGDYGYTF.

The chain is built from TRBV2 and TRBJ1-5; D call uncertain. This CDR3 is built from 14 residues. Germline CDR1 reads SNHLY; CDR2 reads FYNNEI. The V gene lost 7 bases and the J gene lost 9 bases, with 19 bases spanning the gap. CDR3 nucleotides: TGTGCCAGCACCATACTTATTGCAATCACGCCCCAGCATTTT. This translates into CASTILIAITPQHF. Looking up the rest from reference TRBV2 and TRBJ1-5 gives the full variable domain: EPEVTQTPSHQVTQMGQEVILRCVPISNHLYFYWYRQILGQKVEFLVSFYNNEISEKSEIFDDQFSVERPDGSNFTLKIRSTKLEDSAMYFCASTILIAITPQHFGDGTRLSIL.

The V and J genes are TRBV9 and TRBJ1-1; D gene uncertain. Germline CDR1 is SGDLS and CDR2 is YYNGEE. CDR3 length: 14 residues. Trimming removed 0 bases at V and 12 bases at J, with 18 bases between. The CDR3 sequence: CASSVGAESSSPFF. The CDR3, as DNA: TGTGCCAGCAGCGTAGGGGCGGAGTCATCCTCCCCTTTCTTT.

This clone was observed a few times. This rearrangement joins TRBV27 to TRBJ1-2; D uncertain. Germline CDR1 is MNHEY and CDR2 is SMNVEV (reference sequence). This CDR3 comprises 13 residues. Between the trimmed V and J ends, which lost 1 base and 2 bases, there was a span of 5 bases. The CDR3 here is CASSLLGNYGYTF. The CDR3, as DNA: TGTGCCAGCAGTTTATTGGGAAACTATGGCTACACCTTC.